These 25 T cell receptor beta chains originate from one sample sequenced in a study of T cell repertoires in cytomegalovirus infection. From the reads, TCRdb called clonotypes with MiXCR, one entry per CDR3 protein. The table shows about 150,000 distinct CDR3 sequences, with 17% occurring only once. The material sequenced was CD8+ T cells from PBMCs. All receptors derive from a human donor in good health (CMV status not recorded). Some clones in this sample may be carry-over from other donors' samples.

This clonotype has a handful of counts. J is TRBJ2-7 and V is TRBV27; TRBD2 aligns across 10 bases. V trimming: 2 bases; J trimming: 5 bases; junction bases outside the gene matches: 9. This CDR3 has 16 residues. Per germline, CDR1 MNHEY and CDR2 SMNVEV (reference sequence). CDR3 coding DNA: TGTGCCAGCAGTTTAAAAGCGGGAGGGCCGAGGAACGAGCAGTACTTC. It encodes CASSLKAGGPRNEQYF.

This sequence joins TRBV6-1 and TRBJ2-1; D is undetermined. Trimming stripped 7 bases from V and 7 bases from J, with 8 bases between. This CDR3 is built from 11 residues. Per the germline V gene, CDR1 is MNHNS and CDR2 is SASEGT. CDR3 residues: CASTVGNEQFF. The CDR3 region has the DNA TGTGCCAGCACCGTGGGTAATGAGCAGTTCTTC.

This clonotype was seen many times. The chain couples TRBV7-8 to TRBJ1-5; 7 nucleotides agree with TRBD1. CDR1 is SGHVS, CDR2 FQNEAQ, per germline. V shed 2 bases, J shed 4 bases, and the junction held 8 bases outside the gene matches. The CDR3 loop spans 16 amino acids. CDR3 in amino acids: CASSLSPARGNQPQHF. In DNA form, the CDR3 reads TGTGCCAGCAGCTTAAGCCCCGCCAGGGGGAATCAGCCCCAGCATTTT.

This rearrangement joins TRBV7-2 to TRBJ2-1; TRBD1 might be the D (5 bases). The germline V gene has CDR1 SGHTA and CDR2 FQGNSA. V lost 1 base and J lost 2, with 15 bases in between. The CDR3 totals 17 residues. DNA for the CDR3: TGTGCCAGCAGCTTAGGGGCGCAGGGTATAGCCTACAATGAGCAGTTCTTC. As protein: CASSLGAQGIAYNEQFF.

This chain uses TRBV24-1 with TRBJ1-5; D uncertain. CDR1 is KGHDR and CDR2 is SFDVKD in the germline V gene. Trimming stripped 7 bases from V and 3 bases from J, with 12 bases between. CDR3 length: 14 residues. CDR3 sequence: CATRADSSNQPQHF. The DNA of the CDR3 is TGTGCCACCAGGGCAGATAGCTCCAATCAGCCCCAGCATTTT.

Only a few counts were recorded for this clonotype. J is TRBJ2-5 and V is TRBV5-5, with a weak D call TRBD2 (6 bases). CDR3 length: 16 amino acids. Germline-derived CDR1 and CDR2 are SGHKS and YYEKEE (reference sequence). Deletions cut 3 bases from V and 2 bases from J, with 17 bases between. CDR3 DNA sequence: TGTGCCAGCAGCTACGGTCTCAAAGGAGGGCAAGAGACCCAGTACTTC. Amino acids: CASSYGLKGGQETQYF.

The rearrangement joins TRBV7-8 to TRBJ2-1; 13 bases agree with TRBD2. Unmatched junction bases numbered 9, after V lost 1 base and J lost 15 bases. The CDR3 runs 15 residues. Per germline, CDR1 SGHVS and CDR2 FQNEAQ. This chain's CDR3 is CASSLGLGTSGVGFF. For the CDR3, the DNA is TGTGCCAGCAGCTTAGGTCTCGGGACTAGCGGGGTAGGGTTCTTC.

This clonotype appeared many times. The chain employs TRBV7-8 and TRBJ2-3; D not certain. Per the germline V gene, CDR1 is SGHVS and CDR2 is FQNEAQ. V was clipped by 5 bases and J by 2 bases, with 11 bases between them. The length of the CDR3 is 14 residues. CDR3 coding DNA: TGTGCCAGCAGCGCAACCGGTCTCACAGATACGCAGTATTTT. Protein sequence: CASSATGLTDTQYF.

This CDR3 reads CASSVQPGWTQYF. For the CDR3, the DNA is TGTGCCAGCAGCGTCCAACCCGGTTGGACCCAGTACTTC. The chain carries TRBV9 and TRBJ2-5; D is uncertain. Germline V CDR1 and CDR2: SGDLS, YYNGEE. The CDR3 has 13 amino acids. The V gene lost 2 bases and the J gene lost 7 bases, with 12 bases spanning the gap.

This clonotype was seen only a few times. For the CDR3, the DNA is TGTGCCAGCACCCTGAAGTGGTCCTCCTACGAGCAGTACTTC. Protein: CASTLKWSSYEQYF. The rearrangement links TRBV6-1 to TRBJ2-7; no definite D call. This CDR3 region has 14 residues. In germline, CDR1 is MNHNS, CDR2 SASEGT. V gave up 7 bases and J gave up 0 bases, with 13 bases separating them.

This chain uses TRBV7-2 with TRBJ1-2, with D perhaps TRBD1 (5 bases). Per germline, CDR1 SGHTA and CDR2 FQGNSA. The CDR3 totals 15 residues. Trimming shortened V by 5 bases and J by 5 bases, and 18 bases separated the two germline ends. The CDR3 DNA is TGTGCCAGCAGCCGAGGGCCTGGGGCCGAATATGGCTACACCTTC. Its protein product is CASSRGPGAEYGYTF.

The chain carries TRBV29-1 and TRBJ1-1; 10 bases match TRBD1. Germline CDR1 is SQVTM and CDR2 is ANQGSEA. The CDR3 loop spans 15 amino acids. V was clipped by 5 bases and J by 6 bases; unmatched bases: 12. The CDR3 reads CSVLRWTGGFAEAFF. CDR3 nucleotide sequence: TGCAGCGTTCTCAGGTGGACAGGGGGGTTCGCTGAAGCTTTCTTT.

The chain couples TRBV12-3 or TRBV12-4 to TRBJ2-4; 9 nucleotides match TRBD2. V was pared by 2 bases and J by 2 bases, with 4 bases of the junction left unmatched. The CDR3 consists of 16 residues. CDR3 sequence reads: CASSLSGGRSKNIQYF. The CDR3 DNA is TGTGCCAGCAGTTTAAGCGGGGGGCGCTCCAAAAACATTCAGTACTTC.

This clonotype was detected ten times or more. This sequence joins TRBV7-2 and TRBJ1-2, with D possibly being TRBD1 (6 bases). Trimming took 7 bases from V and 2 from J, leaving 14 bases between them. The CDR3 has 14 residues. The V gene's germline CDR1 is SGHTA and CDR2 FQGNSA. CDR3 bases: TGTGCCAGCACCGTCACCCAGGGGAACTATGGCTACACCTTC. This sequence encodes CASTVTQGNYGYTF.

This clonotype was picked up many times. This sequence joins TRBV11-1 and TRBJ1-1; maybe TRBD1 (5 bases). Germline CDR1 reads SGHAT; CDR2 reads FQDESV (reference sequence). The CDR3 is made up of 15 amino acids. The germline V and J ends were trimmed by 3 bases and 8 bases, with 19 bases remaining between them. CDR3 amino acids: CASSFLPPGLSEAFF. The CDR3 DNA sequence: TGTGCCAGCAGCTTTCTTCCCCCAGGGCTCTCAGAAGCTTTCTTT.

The table lists this clonotype with many counts. The chain carries TRBV10-3 and TRBJ2-1, with D hard to call. The CDR3 covers 15 residues. Germline values: CDR1 ENHRY, CDR2 SYGVKD. Trimming removed 2 bases at V and 10 bases at J, with 18 bases between. The CDR3 DNA reads TGTGCCATCAGTGAGGGAATAGGGAACCCCACCGAGCAGTTCTTC. Its protein is CAISEGIGNPTEQFF.

This clonotype was counted only a few times. This rearrangement joins TRBV28 to TRBJ2-3, with 14 bases identical to TRBD2. The V and J ends lost 4 bases and 4 bases, in that order; junction bases with no gene match: 10. This CDR3 is built from 18 residues. Germline V gene lookup returns CDR1 MDHEN and CDR2 SYDVKM. The chain's CDR3 is CASSSLTSGRAEADTQYF. Written as DNA, the CDR3 is TGTGCCAGCAGTTCCCTGACTAGCGGGAGGGCCGAGGCAGATACGCAGTATTTT.

The chain joins TRBV10-3 to TRBJ2-5; 9 nucleotides align to TRBD1. This CDR3 spans 16 amino acids. Germline CDR1 and CDR2: ENHRY and SYGVKD. V was clipped by 2 bases and J by 1 base; unmatched bases: 5. Written as DNA, the CDR3 is TGTGCCATCAGTGAGCGCGGACAGGGGTTCCAAGAGACCCAGTACTTC. Its translation is CAISERGQGFQETQYF.

This clonotype was counted between two and nine times. V gene TRBV28 combines with J gene TRBJ1-5; D is ambiguous. This CDR3 has 14 amino acids. Germline V gene lookup returns CDR1 MDHEN and CDR2 SYDVKM. V lost 3 bases to trimming and J lost 4 bases, with 10 bases between them. This CDR3 is CASSFRLSNQPQHF. CDR3 bases: TGTGCCAGCAGTTTTCGGCTCTCGAATCAGCCCCAGCATTTT.

This clonotype was picked up many times. The chain carries TRBV7-2 and TRBJ2-1; D unclear. The germline V gene encodes CDR1 SGHTA and CDR2 FQGNSA. The CDR3 covers 15 residues. Trimming shortened V by 3 bases and J by 0 bases, and 9 bases separated the two germline ends. The CDR3 DNA is TGTGCCAGCAGCTTTGAGTTGAGCTCCTACAATGAGCAGTTCTTC. Amino acid sequence: CASSFELSSYNEQFF.

This clonotype was counted between two and nine times. The DNA of the CDR3 is TGTGCCAGCAGCCACCTCAAAGGCGAGCAGTACTTC. Its translation is CASSHLKGEQYF. This chain joins TRBV14 and TRBJ2-7; no clear D. The length of the CDR3 is 12 residues. V lost 3 bases, J lost 6 bases, and 9 bases lay in between. From germline, CDR1 is SGHDN and CDR2 FVKESK.

This chain links TRBV6-2 or TRBV6-3 with TRBJ2-1; 9 bases match TRBD1. V lost 2 bases, J lost 9 bases, and 11 bases stayed unmatched. CDR1 is MNHEY, CDR2 SVGEGT, per germline. This CDR3 region has 16 residues. Here the CDR3 reads CASSYVGQGRKGEQFF. The CDR3 nucleotides are TGTGCCAGCAGTTACGTGGGACAGGGAAGGAAGGGTGAGCAGTTCTTC.

The genes are TRBV7-6 and TRBJ2-3, with TRBD2 matching 9 bases. Unmatched junction bases numbered 8, after V lost 4 bases and J lost 0 bases. The CDR3 spans 17 residues. Germline CDR1 is SGHVS and CDR2 is FNYEAQ. The CDR3 DNA is TGTGCCAGCAGCTCAGAGCGGGGGGCACCTAGCACAGATACGCAGTATTTT. Amino acid sequence: CASSSERGAPSTDTQYF.

V usage is TRBV6-2 or TRBV6-3 and J usage is TRBJ2-2; D unclear. Germline CDR1 reads MNHEY; CDR2 reads SVGEGT. The CDR3 runs to 14 residues. V was shortened by 6 bases and J by 7 bases, with 15 bases between the two germline ends. The CDR3 loop reads CASSWTVIGGELFF. The CDR3 nucleotides are TGTGCCAGCAGCTGGACGGTTATCGGCGGGGAGCTGTTTTTT.

This clonotype was detected only a few times. The rearrangement joins TRBV7-9 to TRBJ2-7; the match to TRBD1 covers 8 bases. The germline V gene has CDR1 SEHNR and CDR2 FQNEAQ (reference sequence). This CDR3 comprises 13 residues. V lost 7 bases and J lost 5; bases outside the gene matches: 7. DNA for the CDR3: TGTGCCAGCACCTGGACAGGGAATCACGAGCAGTACTTC. It yields the protein CASTWTGNHEQYF.